This entry is about one T cell receptor (beta chain). Its antigen is still unknown. These data come from a study of beta chain features in type 1 diabetes. Study-wide context: Across the samples, roughly 98 million sorted cells were examined in total.

The study, taken as a whole, reports: Diminished insertions and augmented deletions at VDJ junctions characterized type 1 diabetes patients. Patients showed naive, central memory and Treg TCRB repertoires that appeared more similar than those of healthy donors. Whether TCRB rearrangement is influenced by HLA type went unresolved here.

Expressed TCRB transcripts were sequenced because the isolated RNA had all been reverse transcribed beforehand. Profiled with immunoSEQ multiplex PCR; TCRdb holds only in-frame clones, not every one. The data show nearly 250,000 clones, more than 65% seen once. The specimen sequenced was naive CD4+ T cells from blood. The clonotype originates from a young man in good health.

The CDR3 loop reads CASSRQGANQETQYF. The CDR3, as DNA: TGTGCCAGCTCTCGTCAGGGGGCGAATCAAGAGACCCAGTACTTC. The J gene is TRBJ2-5, the V gene TRBV18; 8 nucleotides match TRBD1. Germline V lookup: CDR1 KGHSH, CDR2 LQKENI. The CDR3 has 15 residues. V lost 6 bases and J lost 2; bases outside the gene matches: 8. The complete variable domain, with remaining parts taken from reference TRBV18 and TRBJ2-5, reads NAGVMQNPRHLVRRRGQEARLRCSPMKGHSHVYWYRQLPEEGLKFMVYLQKENIIDESGMPKERFSAEFPKEGPSILRIQQVVRGDSAAYFCASSRQGANQETQYFGPGTRLLVL.